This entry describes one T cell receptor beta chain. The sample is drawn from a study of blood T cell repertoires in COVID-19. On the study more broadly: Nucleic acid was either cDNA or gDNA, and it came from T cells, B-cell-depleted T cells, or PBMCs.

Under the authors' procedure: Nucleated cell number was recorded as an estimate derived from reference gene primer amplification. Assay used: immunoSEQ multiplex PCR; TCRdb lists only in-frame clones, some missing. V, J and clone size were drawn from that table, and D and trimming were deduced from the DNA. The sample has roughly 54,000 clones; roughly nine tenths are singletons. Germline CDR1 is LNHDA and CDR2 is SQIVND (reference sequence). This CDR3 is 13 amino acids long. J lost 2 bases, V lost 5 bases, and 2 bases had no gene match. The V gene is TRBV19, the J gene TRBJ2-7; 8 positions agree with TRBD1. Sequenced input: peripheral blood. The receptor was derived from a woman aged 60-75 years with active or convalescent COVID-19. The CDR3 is CASSPGQAYEQYF. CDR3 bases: TGTGCCAGTAGTCCGGGACAGGCCTACGAGCAGTACTTC.